The clone carrying this T cell receptor (beta chain) was seen a handful of times. Its antigen is not identified. The sample originates from a study of beta chain features in type 1 diabetes. As every portion of the isolated RNA was reverse transcribed, the sequencing read expressed TCRB transcripts. Only in-frame clones appear in the TCRdb table, and some are missing; sequencing was by immunoSEQ multiplex PCR. The sample has hundreds of thousands of clones; more than 12% are singletons. This CDR3 contains 12 residues. Trimming removed 2 bases at V and 7 bases at J, with 8 bases between. Germline CDR1 and CDR2: MDHEN and SYDVKM. General study points: Within each of all four CD4+ subsets, Type 1 diabetes patients had TCRB CDR3s that were moderately but significantly shorter.

This chain joins TRBV28 and TRBJ1-1; D uncertain. Material: naive CD4+ T cells from blood. The receptor's source is a man aged 18 to 30 with type 1 diabetes. CDR3 loop: CASSLQRREAFF. The DNA of the CDR3 is TGTGCCAGCAGTTTACAGCGGCGTGAAGCTTTCTTT.